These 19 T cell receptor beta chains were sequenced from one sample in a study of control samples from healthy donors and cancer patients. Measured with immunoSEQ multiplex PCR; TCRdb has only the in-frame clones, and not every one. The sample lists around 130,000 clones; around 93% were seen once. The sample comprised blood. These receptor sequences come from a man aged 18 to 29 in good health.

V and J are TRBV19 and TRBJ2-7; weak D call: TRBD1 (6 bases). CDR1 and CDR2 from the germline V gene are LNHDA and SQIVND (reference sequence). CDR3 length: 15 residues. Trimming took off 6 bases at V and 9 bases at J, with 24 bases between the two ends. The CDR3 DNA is TGTGCCAGTAGCAAAGGACAGCCACCTTATTTAGGGCAGTACTTC. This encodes CASSKGQPPYLGQYF.

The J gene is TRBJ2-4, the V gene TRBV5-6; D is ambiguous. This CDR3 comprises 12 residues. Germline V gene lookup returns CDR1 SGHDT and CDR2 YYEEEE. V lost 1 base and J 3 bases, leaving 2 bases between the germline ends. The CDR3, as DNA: TGTGCCAGCAGCTTGTACAAAAACATTCAGTACTTC. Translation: CASSLYKNIQYF.

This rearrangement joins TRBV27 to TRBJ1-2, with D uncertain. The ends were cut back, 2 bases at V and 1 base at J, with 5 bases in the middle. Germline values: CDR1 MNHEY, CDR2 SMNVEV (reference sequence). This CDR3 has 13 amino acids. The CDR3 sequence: CASSLTLNYGYTF. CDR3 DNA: TGTGCCAGCAGTTTAACGCTTAACTATGGCTACACCTTC.

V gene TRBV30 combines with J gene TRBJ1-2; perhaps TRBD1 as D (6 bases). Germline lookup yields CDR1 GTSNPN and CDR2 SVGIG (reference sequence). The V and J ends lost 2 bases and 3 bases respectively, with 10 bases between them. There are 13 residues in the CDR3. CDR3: CAWSMGADYGYTF. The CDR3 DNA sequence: TGTGCCTGGAGTATGGGGGCAGACTATGGCTACACCTTC.

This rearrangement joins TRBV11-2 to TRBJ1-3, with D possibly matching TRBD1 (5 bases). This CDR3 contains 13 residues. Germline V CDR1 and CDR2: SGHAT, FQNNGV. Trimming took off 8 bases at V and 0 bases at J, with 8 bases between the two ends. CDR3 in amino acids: CASGGTSGNTIYF. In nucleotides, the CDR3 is TGTGCCAGCGGCGGGACCTCTGGAAACACCATATATTTT. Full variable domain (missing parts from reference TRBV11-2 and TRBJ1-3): EAGVAQSPRYKIIEKRQSVAFWCNPISGHATLYWYQQILGQGPKLLIQFQNNGVVDDSQLPKDRFSAERLKGVDSTLKIQPAKLEDSAVYLCASGGTSGNTIYFGEGSWLTVV.

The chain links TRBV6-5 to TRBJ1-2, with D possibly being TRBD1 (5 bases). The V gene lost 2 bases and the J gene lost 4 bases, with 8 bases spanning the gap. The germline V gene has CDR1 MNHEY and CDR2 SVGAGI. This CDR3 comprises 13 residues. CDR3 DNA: TGTGCCAGCAGTTACGGGGCCCTCTATGGCTACACCTTC. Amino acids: CASSYGALYGYTF.

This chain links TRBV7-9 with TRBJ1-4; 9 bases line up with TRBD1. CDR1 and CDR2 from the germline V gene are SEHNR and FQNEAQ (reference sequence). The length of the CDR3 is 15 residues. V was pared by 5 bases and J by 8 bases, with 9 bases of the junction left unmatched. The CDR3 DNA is TGTGCCAGCAGCGTCTTACAGGGGGCTATGGAAAAACTGTTTTTT. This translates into CASSVLQGAMEKLFF. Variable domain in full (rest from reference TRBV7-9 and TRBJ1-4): DTGVSQNPRHKITKRGQNVTFRCDPISEHNRLYWYRQTLGQGPEFLTYFQNEAQLEKSRLLSDRFSAERPKGSFSTLEIQRTEQGDSAMYLCASSVLQGAMEKLFFGSGTQLSVL.

As DNA, the CDR3 is TGTGCCAGCAGTGAATCGGGACAGCCCAACACTGAAGCTTTCTTT. Translation: CASSESGQPNTEAFF. The J gene is TRBJ1-1, the V gene TRBV25-1; 7 nucleotides match TRBD1. This CDR3 has 15 amino acids. Germline CDR1 reads MGHDK; CDR2 reads SYGVNS. The V and J ends lost 1 base and 2 bases, in that order; junction bases with no gene match: 4.

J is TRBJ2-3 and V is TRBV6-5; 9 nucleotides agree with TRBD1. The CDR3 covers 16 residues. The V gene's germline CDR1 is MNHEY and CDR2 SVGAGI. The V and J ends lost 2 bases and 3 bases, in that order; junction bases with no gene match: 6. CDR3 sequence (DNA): TGTGCCAGCAGTTACCCGACGGGGACAGGGACAGATACGCAGTATTTT. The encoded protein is CASSYPTGTGTDTQYF.

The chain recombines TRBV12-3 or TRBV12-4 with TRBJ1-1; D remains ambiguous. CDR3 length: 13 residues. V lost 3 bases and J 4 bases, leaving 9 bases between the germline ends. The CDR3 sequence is CASSFSLGTEAFF. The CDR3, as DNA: TGTGCCAGCAGTTTCTCGTTAGGCACTGAAGCTTTCTTT.

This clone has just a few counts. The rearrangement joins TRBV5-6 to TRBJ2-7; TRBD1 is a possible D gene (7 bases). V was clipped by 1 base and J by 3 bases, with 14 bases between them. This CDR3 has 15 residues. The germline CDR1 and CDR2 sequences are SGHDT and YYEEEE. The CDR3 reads CASSLFPGGNYEQYF. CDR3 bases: TGTGCCAGCAGCTTGTTCCCAGGGGGGAACTACGAGCAGTACTTC.

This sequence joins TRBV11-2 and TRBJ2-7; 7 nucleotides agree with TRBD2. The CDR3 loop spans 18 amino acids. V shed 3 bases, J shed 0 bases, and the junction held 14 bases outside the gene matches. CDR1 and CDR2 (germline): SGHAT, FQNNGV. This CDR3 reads CASSFPSGVGGGSYEQYF. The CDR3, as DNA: TGTGCCAGCAGCTTCCCCTCGGGGGTGGGCGGGGGCTCCTACGAGCAGTACTTC. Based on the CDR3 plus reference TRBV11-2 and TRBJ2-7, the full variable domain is EAGVAQSPRYKIIEKRQSVAFWCNPISGHATLYWYQQILGQGPKLLIQFQNNGVVDDSQLPKDRFSAERLKGVDSTLKIQPAKLEDSAVYLCASSFPSGVGGGSYEQYFGPGTRLTVT.

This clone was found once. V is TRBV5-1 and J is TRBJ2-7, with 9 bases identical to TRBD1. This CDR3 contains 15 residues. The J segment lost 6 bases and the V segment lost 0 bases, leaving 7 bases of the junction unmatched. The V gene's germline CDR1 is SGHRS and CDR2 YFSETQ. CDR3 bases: TGCGCCAGCAGCTTGGAGACAGGGGGGAAGGGCGAGCAGTACTTC. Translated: CASSLETGGKGEQYF.

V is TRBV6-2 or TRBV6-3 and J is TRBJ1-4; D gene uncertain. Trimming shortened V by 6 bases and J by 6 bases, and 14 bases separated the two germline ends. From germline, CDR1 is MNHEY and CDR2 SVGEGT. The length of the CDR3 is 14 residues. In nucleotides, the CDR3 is TGTGCCAGCAGCTCCCACATGGCAGATGAAAAACTGTTTTTT. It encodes CASSSHMADEKLFF.

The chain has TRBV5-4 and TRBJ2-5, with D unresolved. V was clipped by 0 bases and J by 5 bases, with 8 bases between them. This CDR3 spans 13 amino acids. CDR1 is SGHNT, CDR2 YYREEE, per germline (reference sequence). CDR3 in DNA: TGTGCCAGCAGCTTGGAGGGTGGGGAGACCCAGTACTTC. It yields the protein CASSLEGGETQYF.

The CDR3 region has the DNA TGTGCCAGCAGTTACTTCAACGGGCACTCCTACGAGCAGTACTTC. Amino acid sequence: CASSYFNGHSYEQYF. The chain has TRBV6-5 and TRBJ2-7; D is unclear. The germline CDR1 and CDR2 sequences are MNHEY and SVGAGI. The CDR3 length is 15 residues. V gave up 1 base and J gave up 0 bases, with 10 bases separating them.

In DNA form, the CDR3 reads TGTGCCAGCAGCTTTGTGTCACACTCTGGAAACACCATATATTTT. This sequence encodes CASSFVSHSGNTIYF. The rearrangement links TRBV5-4 to TRBJ1-3; D ambiguous. Per germline, CDR1 SGHNT and CDR2 YYREEE (reference sequence). The CDR3 covers 15 residues. V was pared by 2 bases and J by 0 bases, with 9 bases between.

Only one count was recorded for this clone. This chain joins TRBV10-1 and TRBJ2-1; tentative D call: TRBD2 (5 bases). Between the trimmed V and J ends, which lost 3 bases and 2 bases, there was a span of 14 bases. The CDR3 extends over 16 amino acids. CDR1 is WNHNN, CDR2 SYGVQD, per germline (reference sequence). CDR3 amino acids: CASSEYRDTTYNEQFF. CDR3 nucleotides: TGCGCCAGCAGTGAATACCGGGATACGACCTACAATGAGCAGTTCTTC.

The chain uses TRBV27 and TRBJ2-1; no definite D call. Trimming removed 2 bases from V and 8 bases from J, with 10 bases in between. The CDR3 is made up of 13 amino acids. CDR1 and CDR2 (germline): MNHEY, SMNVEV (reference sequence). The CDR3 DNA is TGTGCCAGCAGTTTAAGTCTCGTAGATGAGCAGTTCTTC. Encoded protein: CASSLSLVDEQFF.